Sequencing of this T cell receptor beta chain was carried out in a study of T cell responses to AZD1222 COVID-19 vaccine. Libraries were prepared by immunoSEQ multiplex PCR; TCRdb keeps only in-frame clonotypes and omits some of them. The sample records roughly 83,000 clones, about 84% being singletons. The CDR3 length is 12 residues. V gave up 1 base and J gave up 5 bases, with 5 bases separating them. Germline V gives CDR1 ENHRY, CDR2 SYGVKD. This clonotype was obtained from an adult in good health. The sample was peripheral blood, taken on day 0 of AZD1222 vaccination. The chain joins TRBV10-3 to TRBJ2-5; no reliable D call. The CDR3 reads CAISEFLETQYF. CDR3 nucleotide sequence: TGTGCCATCAGTGAGTTCTTGGAGACCCAGTACTTC.